The 22 T cell receptor beta chains given below trace back to one sample, sequenced in a study of T cell clonotyping in hematopoietic cell transplantation. Profiled with immunoSEQ multiplex PCR; TCRdb holds only in-frame clones, not every one. The sample has about 27,000 clones, nearly 97% seen once. The sequencing input was peripheral blood mononuclear cells. Every receptor here comes from a man aged 45 to 65 in good health. Some clones in this sample may be carry-over from other donors' samples.

CDR3 residues: CSVKIMRDRVFSGTGELFF. In DNA, the CDR3 is TGCAGCGTTAAGATTATGAGGGACAGGGTCTTCTCTGGCACCGGGGAGCTGTTTTTT. The chain has TRBV29-1 and TRBJ2-2, with 9 positions matching TRBD1. Looked up from germline, CDR1 is SQVTM and CDR2 is ANQGSEA. This CDR3 contains 19 residues. After removal of 5 bases from V and 4 bases from J, the junction contained 20 bases not matched to a gene.

V and J are TRBV11-2 and TRBJ1-2, with unresolved D. The CDR3 has 13 residues. The ends were cut back, 0 bases at V and 5 bases at J, with 7 bases in the middle. The germline CDR1 and CDR2 sequences are SGHAT and FQNNGV. The CDR3 is CASSLDYKYGYTF. As DNA, the CDR3 is TGTGCCAGCAGCTTAGATTACAAGTATGGCTACACCTTC.

This clone was seen just once. The rearrangement joins TRBV6-1 to TRBJ2-7, with 7 positions matching TRBD1. The CDR3 totals 14 residues. Germline V lookup: CDR1 MNHNS, CDR2 SASEGT. The junction had 6 bases not matched to a gene; V was cut back by 3 bases and J by 4 bases. The CDR3 nucleotides are TGTGCCAGCAGTGATCCCGGCAGGGGGTACGAGCAGTACTTC. This encodes CASSDPGRGYEQYF.

This chain uses TRBV2 with TRBJ2-3; 13 positions match TRBD2. With 6 bases clipped from V and 4 bases from J, the junction kept 4 bases outside the gene matches. This CDR3 has 15 residues. CDR1 is SNHLY and CDR2 is FYNNEI in the germline V gene. CDR3 protein: CASRYGLAGADTQYF. In DNA form, the CDR3 reads TGTGCCAGCAGATACGGACTAGCGGGGGCAGATACGCAGTATTTT.

The chain is built from TRBV29-1 and TRBJ2-7; D possibly corresponds to TRBD1 (5 bases). Looked up from germline, CDR1 is SQVTM and CDR2 is ANQGSEA. This CDR3 comprises 12 residues. V lost 4 bases and J 3 bases, leaving 10 bases between the germline ends. The CDR3 loop reads CSVVGQGYEQYF. CDR3 DNA: TGCAGCGTTGTGGGCCAGGGCTACGAGCAGTACTTC.

The CDR3 DNA follows: TGTGCCAGCAGCTTGTGGGGGGGTCCCTCTGGGGCCAACGTCCTGACTTTC. Its protein product is CASSLWGGPSGANVLTF. The J gene is TRBJ2-6, the V gene TRBV5-8, with TRBD2 matching over 7 bases. V lost 1 base to trimming and J lost 0 bases; unmatched junction nucleotides: 4. The CDR3 is 17 residues long. The germline CDR1 and CDR2 sequences are SGHTS and YDEGEE. Supplemented by reference TRBV5-8 and TRBJ2-6, the full variable domain reads EAGVTQSPTHLIKTRGQQATLRCSPISGHTSVYWYQQALGLGLQFLLWYDEGEERNRGNFPPRFSGRQFPNYSSELNVNALELEDSALYLCASSLWGGPSGANVLTFGAGSRLTVL.

The rearrangement links TRBV2 to TRBJ2-7; D is possibly TRBD2 (5 bases). CDR3 length: 19 amino acids. Trimming cost V 3 bases and J 0 bases, with 24 bases left between them. Germline CDR1 and CDR2: SNHLY and FYNNEI. The CDR3 coding sequence is TGTGCCAGCAGTGACCCCGTTCTCTTCGGACTGGAGAGCTCCTACGAGCAGTACTTC. Translated: CASSDPVLFGLESSYEQYF. Using reference TRBV2 and TRBJ2-7 for the parts outside the CDR3, the full variable domain is EPEVTQTPSHQVTQMGQEVILRCVPISNHLYFYWYRQILGQKVEFLVSFYNNEISEKSEIFDDQFSVERPDGSNFTLKIRSTKLEDSAMYFCASSDPVLFGLESSYEQYFGPGTRLTVT.

The rearrangement uses TRBV15 and TRBJ1-3; no clear D gene. The V gene's germline CDR1 is LNHNV and CDR2 YYDKDF (reference sequence). The CDR3 sequence is 14 residues long. The germline V and J ends were trimmed by 3 bases and 0 bases, with 6 bases remaining between them. The CDR3 DNA sequence: TGTGCCACCAGCAGCTATATCTCTGGAAACACCATATATTTT. Protein: CATSSYISGNTIYF.

This chain connects TRBV6-5 to TRBJ1-6; 7 nucleotides match TRBD1. The CDR3 is made up of 15 amino acids. Trimming took 5 bases from V and 7 from J; bases not matched to a gene: 8. Per germline, CDR1 MNHEY and CDR2 SVGAGI. In nucleotides, the CDR3 is TGTGCCAGCAGTCAAAGGACAGGTGCCAATTCACCCCTCCACTTT. This codes for CASSQRTGANSPLHF.

CDR3 loop: CAWGGNYQETQYF. The CDR3 DNA is TGTGCCTGGGGGGGGAACTACCAAGAGACCCAGTACTTC. This chain links TRBV30 with TRBJ2-5, with a possible D match to TRBD2 (6 bases). The V gene lost 5 bases and the J gene lost 0 bases, with 10 bases spanning the gap. Germline CDR1 and CDR2: GTSNPN and SVGIG (reference sequence). This CDR3 is 13 amino acids long.

With respect to this clone: The CDR3 does not end in the conserved phenylalanine or tryptophan, so this is likely a read error. The rearrangement links TRBV5-8 to TRBJ2-3, with D hard to call. Germline CDR1 is SGHTS and CDR2 is YDEGEE. The CDR3 has 13 amino acids. Trimming left V 0 bases short and J 2 bases short, with 4 bases between. DNA for the CDR3: TGTGCCAGCAGCTTGGGGGACACAGATACGCAGTATCTT. Its protein is CASSLGDTDTQYL.

The V gene is TRBV5-1, the J gene TRBJ1-3; D is undetermined. Germline V gives CDR1 SGHRS, CDR2 YFSETQ. The CDR3 runs to 13 residues. V lost 4 bases, J lost 4 bases, and 9 bases lay in between. CDR3 nucleotides: TGCGCCAGCAGCGACCTAGGGGGAAACACCATATATTTT. Protein: CASSDLGGNTIYF.

The chain has TRBV9 and TRBJ2-2, with D tentatively TRBD1 (6 bases). CDR1 is SGDLS, CDR2 YYNGEE, per germline. CDR3 length: 14 amino acids. The ends were cut back, 0 bases at V and 9 bases at J, with 12 bases in the middle. Here the CDR3 DNA reads TGTGCCAGCAGCGTAGGTGGGGGCGTGAGGGAGCTGTTTTTT. This encodes CASSVGGGVRELFF.

The chain joins TRBV2 to TRBJ1-1; 9 nucleotides match TRBD1. This CDR3 has 13 amino acids. J lost 1 base, V lost 7 bases, and 1 base had no gene match. Germline CDR1 and CDR2: SNHLY and FYNNEI. Here the CDR3 reads CASMGQGNTEAFF. Here the CDR3 DNA reads TGTGCCAGCATGGGACAGGGGAACACTGAAGCTTTCTTT.

The rearrangement links TRBV5-1 to TRBJ1-1; 7 nucleotides line up with TRBD1. In germline, CDR1 is SGHRS, CDR2 YFSETQ. V was pared by 2 bases and J by 3 bases, with 10 bases of the junction left unmatched. The CDR3 is made up of 16 amino acids. CDR3: CASSLGAGGTDTEAFF. CDR3 in DNA: TGCGCCAGCAGCTTAGGTGCAGGGGGTACCGACACTGAAGCTTTCTTT.

The chain carries TRBV5-6 and TRBJ1-5; TRBD1 might be the D (5 bases). This CDR3 region has 13 residues. Germline CDR1 and CDR2: SGHDT and YYEEEE. Trimming removed 7 bases at V and 7 bases at J, with 15 bases between. The DNA of the CDR3 is TGTGCCAGCTCCTTGCGGGGGGAACAGCCCCAGCATTTT. Translating gives CASSLRGEQPQHF.

The V gene is TRBV19, the J gene TRBJ2-7; D possibly corresponds to TRBD1 (6 bases). The CDR3 covers 12 residues. V was shortened by 6 bases and J by 3 bases, with 9 bases between the two germline ends. Germline CDR1 LNHDA, CDR2 SQIVND (reference sequence). CDR3 protein: CASRSGDYEQYF. CDR3 sequence (DNA): TGTGCCAGTAGGTCAGGGGACTACGAGCAGTACTTC.

The gene calls are TRBV19 and TRBJ1-1, with unresolved D. CDR3 length: 13 amino acids. CDR1 is LNHDA and CDR2 is SQIVND in the germline V gene (reference sequence). Trimming took 1 base from V and 11 from J, leaving 14 bases between them. The CDR3 bases are TGTGCCAGTAGTATAGTAACAGACGACTTGGCTTTCTTT. It specifies CASSIVTDDLAFF. The full variable domain, with the rest looked up from reference TRBV19 and TRBJ1-1, is DGGITQSPKYLFRKEGQNVTLSCEQNLNHDAMYWYRQDPGQGLRLIYYSQIVNDFQKGDIAEGYSVSREKKESFPLTVTSAQKNPTAFYLCASSIVTDDLAFFGQGTRLTVV.

The chain joins TRBV9 to TRBJ1-6; 12 bases are a match to TRBD1. In germline, CDR1 is SGDLS, CDR2 YYNGEE. Unmatched junction bases numbered 8, after V lost 3 bases and J lost 4 bases. The CDR3 covers 18 residues. In nucleotides, the CDR3 is TGTGCCAGCAGCGATTCCGGGACAGGGGGCGATTATAATTCACCCCTCCACTTT. It specifies CASSDSGTGGDYNSPLHF.

The genes are TRBV29-1 and TRBJ1-1; 8 bases match TRBD1. J gave up 3 bases and V 7 bases, and 7 bases lay outside the gene matches. This CDR3 has 13 residues. CDR1 and CDR2 from the germline V gene are SQVTM and ANQGSEA. CDR3 in amino acids: CSAMTGADTEAFF. CDR3 DNA sequence: TGCAGCGCCATGACAGGGGCGGACACTGAAGCTTTCTTT. The whole variable domain, filled in from reference TRBV29-1 and TRBJ1-1, reads SAVISQKPSRDICQRGTSLTIQCQVDSQVTMMFWYRQQPGQSLTLIATANQGSEATYESGFVIDKFPISRPNLTFSTLTVSNMSPEDSSIYLCSAMTGADTEAFFGQGTRLTVV.

This rearrangement joins TRBV4-3 to TRBJ1-2; D remains unclear. Trimming left V 4 bases short and J 0 bases short, with 18 bases between. The CDR3 extends over 17 amino acids. The germline CDR1 and CDR2 sequences are LGHNA and YSLEER. The CDR3 DNA reads TGCGCCAGCAGCCCAAACCGACCCTCAAGGACTAACTATGGCTACACCTTC. Protein sequence: CASSPNRPSRTNYGYTF.

This clone was seen once. Here the CDR3 reads CASSPPGPNTGELFF. CDR3 bases: TGTGCCAGCTCACCACCGGGACCGAACACCGGGGAGCTGTTTTTT. The V and J genes are TRBV18 and TRBJ2-2; D is perhaps TRBD1 or TRBD2 (5 bases each). CDR3 length equals 15 residues. Germline V lookup: CDR1 KGHSH, CDR2 LQKENI. The germline V and J ends were trimmed by 0 bases and 0 bases, with 5 bases remaining between them.